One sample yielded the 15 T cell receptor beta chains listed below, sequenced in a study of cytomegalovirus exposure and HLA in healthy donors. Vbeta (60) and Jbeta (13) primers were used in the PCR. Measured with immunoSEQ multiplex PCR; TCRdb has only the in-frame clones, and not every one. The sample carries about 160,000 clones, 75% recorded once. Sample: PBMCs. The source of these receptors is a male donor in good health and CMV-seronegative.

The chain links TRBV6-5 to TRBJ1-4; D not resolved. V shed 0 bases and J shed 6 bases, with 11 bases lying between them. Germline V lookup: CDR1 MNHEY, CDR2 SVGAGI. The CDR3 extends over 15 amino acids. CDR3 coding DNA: TGTGCCAGCAGTTACTCGTCCACTCAGGATGAAAAACTGTTTTTT. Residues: CASSYSSTQDEKLFF.

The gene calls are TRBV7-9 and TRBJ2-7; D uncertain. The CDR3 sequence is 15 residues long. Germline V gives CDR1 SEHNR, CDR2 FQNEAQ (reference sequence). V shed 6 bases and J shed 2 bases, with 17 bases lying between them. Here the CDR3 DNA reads TGTGCCAGCAGTCACCGAGGAGTTCGGACCTACGAGCAGTACTTC. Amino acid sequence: CASSHRGVRTYEQYF.

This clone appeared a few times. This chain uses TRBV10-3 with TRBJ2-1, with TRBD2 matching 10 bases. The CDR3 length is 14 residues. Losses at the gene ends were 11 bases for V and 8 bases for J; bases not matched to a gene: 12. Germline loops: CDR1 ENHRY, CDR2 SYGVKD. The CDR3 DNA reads TGTGCCGCCTGCGGGCTAGCGGGGGATCATGAGCAGTTCTTC. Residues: CAACGLAGDHEQFF.

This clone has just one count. CDR3 in DNA: TGTGCCAGCAGCTTACGGTCAGGTGGGAGAACTGAAGCTTTCTTT. It translates to CASSLRSGGRTEAFF. The genes are TRBV7-9 and TRBJ1-1; D call uncertain. Germline CDR1 SEHNR, CDR2 FQNEAQ (reference sequence). The CDR3 is 15 amino acids. Trimming left V 2 bases short and J 5 bases short, with 15 bases between.

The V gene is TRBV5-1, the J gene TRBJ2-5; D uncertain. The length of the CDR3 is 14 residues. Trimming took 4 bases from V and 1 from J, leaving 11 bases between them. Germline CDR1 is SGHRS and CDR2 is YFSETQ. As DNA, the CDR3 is TGCGCCAGCAGCCGCGACACCCTCCAAGAGACCCAGTACTTC. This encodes CASSRDTLQETQYF. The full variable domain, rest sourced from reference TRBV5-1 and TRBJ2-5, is KAGVTQTPRYLIKTRGQQVTLSCSPISGHRSVSWYQQTPGQGLQFLFEYFSETQRNKGNFPGRFSGRQFSNSRSEMNVSTLELGDSALYLCASSRDTLQETQYFGPGTRLLVL.

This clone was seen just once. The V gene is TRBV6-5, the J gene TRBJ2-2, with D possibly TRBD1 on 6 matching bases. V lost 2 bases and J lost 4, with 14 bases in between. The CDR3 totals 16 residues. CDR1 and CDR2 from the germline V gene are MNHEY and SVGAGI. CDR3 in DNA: TGTGCCAGCAGTTACCCCACAGGGACCACCACCGGGGAGCTGTTTTTT. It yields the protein CASSYPTGTTTGELFF.

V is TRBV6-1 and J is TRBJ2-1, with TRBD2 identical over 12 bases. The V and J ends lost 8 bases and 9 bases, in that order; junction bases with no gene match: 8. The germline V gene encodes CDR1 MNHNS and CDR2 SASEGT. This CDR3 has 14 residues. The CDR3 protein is CASSRLAGVGEQFF. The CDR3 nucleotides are TGTGCCAGCTCAAGACTAGCGGGAGTGGGTGAGCAGTTCTTC.

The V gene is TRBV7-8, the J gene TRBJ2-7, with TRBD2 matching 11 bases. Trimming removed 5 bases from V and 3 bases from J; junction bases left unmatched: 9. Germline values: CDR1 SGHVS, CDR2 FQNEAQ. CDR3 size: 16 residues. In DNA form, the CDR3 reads TGTGCCAGCAGCCCGGGGGGACTAGCGGAAGGCTACGAGCAGTACTTC. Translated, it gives CASSPGGLAEGYEQYF. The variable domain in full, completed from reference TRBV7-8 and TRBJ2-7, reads GAGVSQSPRYKVAKRGQDVALRCDPISGHVSLFWYQQALGQGPEFLTYFQNEAQLDKSGLPSDRFFAERPEGSVSTLKIQRTQQEDSAVYLCASSPGGLAEGYEQYFGPGTRLTVT.

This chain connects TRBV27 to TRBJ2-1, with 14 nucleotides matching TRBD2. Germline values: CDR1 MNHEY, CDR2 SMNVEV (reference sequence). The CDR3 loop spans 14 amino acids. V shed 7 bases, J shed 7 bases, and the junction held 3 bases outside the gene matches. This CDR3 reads CASTRLAGGNEQFF. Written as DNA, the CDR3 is TGTGCCAGCACCCGACTAGCGGGAGGGAATGAGCAGTTCTTC.

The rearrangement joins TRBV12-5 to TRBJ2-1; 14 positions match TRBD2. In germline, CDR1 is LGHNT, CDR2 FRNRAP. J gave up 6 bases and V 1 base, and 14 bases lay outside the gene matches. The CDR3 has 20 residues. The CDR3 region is CASGLGTLTSGGDHANEQFF. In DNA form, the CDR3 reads TGTGCTAGTGGTTTGGGGACGTTGACTAGCGGGGGGGATCACGCCAATGAGCAGTTCTTC.

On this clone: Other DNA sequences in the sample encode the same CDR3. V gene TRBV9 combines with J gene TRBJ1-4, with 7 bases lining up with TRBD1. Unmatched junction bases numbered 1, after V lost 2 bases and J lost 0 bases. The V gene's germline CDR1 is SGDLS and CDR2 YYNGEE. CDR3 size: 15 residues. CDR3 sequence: CASSVGTATNEKLFF. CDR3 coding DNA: TGTGCCAGCAGCGTGGGGACAGCAACTAATGAAAAACTGTTTTTT.

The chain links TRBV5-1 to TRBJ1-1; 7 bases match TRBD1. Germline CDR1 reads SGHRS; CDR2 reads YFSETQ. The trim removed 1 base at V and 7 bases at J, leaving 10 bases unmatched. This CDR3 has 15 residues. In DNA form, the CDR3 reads TGCGCCAGCAGCTTGTTTTACAGGGGCCTGGTTGAAGCTTTCTTT. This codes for CASSLFYRGLVEAFF.

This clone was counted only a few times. The CDR3 region is CASSIRADQPQHF. The CDR3 region has the DNA TGTGCCAGTAGTATCAGGGCGGATCAGCCCCAGCATTTT. The gene calls are TRBV19 and TRBJ1-5; tentatively, D is TRBD1 (5 bases). Germline V lookup: CDR1 LNHDA, CDR2 SQIVND (reference sequence). CDR3 length: 13 amino acids. V gave up 3 bases and J gave up 5 bases, with 8 bases separating them. Using reference TRBV19 and TRBJ1-5 for the parts outside the CDR3, the full variable domain is DGGITQSPKYLFRKEGQNVTLSCEQNLNHDAMYWYRQDPGQGLRLIYYSQIVNDFQKGDIAEGYSVSREKKESFPLTVTSAQKNPTAFYLCASSIRADQPQHFGDGTRLSIL.

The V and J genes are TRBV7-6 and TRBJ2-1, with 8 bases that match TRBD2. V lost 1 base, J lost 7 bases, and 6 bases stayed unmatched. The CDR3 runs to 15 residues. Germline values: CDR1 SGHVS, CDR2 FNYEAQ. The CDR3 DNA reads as TGTGCCAGCAGCTTAGTAGGGGAGCGGGGGAATGAGCAGTTCTTC. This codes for CASSLVGERGNEQFF.

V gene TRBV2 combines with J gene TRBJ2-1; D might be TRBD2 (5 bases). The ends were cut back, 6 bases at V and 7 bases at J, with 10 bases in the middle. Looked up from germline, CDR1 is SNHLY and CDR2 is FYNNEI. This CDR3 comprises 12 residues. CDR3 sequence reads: CASSPAANEQFF. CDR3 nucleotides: TGTGCCAGCAGCCCAGCGGCAAATGAGCAGTTCTTC.